The 13 T cell receptor beta chains in this list originate from one sample, sequenced in a study of cytomegalovirus exposure and HLA in healthy donors. It was with 60 Vbeta and 13 Jbeta primers that the PCR ran. Assay used: immunoSEQ multiplex PCR; TCRdb lists only in-frame clones, some missing. The sample carries about 140,000 clones, roughly 70% recorded once. The sequencing input was PBMCs. Receptors originate from a human donor in good health.

V is TRBV5-1 and J is TRBJ2-5; TRBD1 matches 10 bases. This CDR3 region has 15 residues. The ends lost 3 bases at V and 5 bases at J; junction bases unmatched: 7. CDR1 is SGHRS, CDR2 YFSETQ, per germline. The CDR3 DNA follows: TGCGCCAGCAGCTCCCGACAGGGGGCAGGGGAGACCCAGTACTTC. Translated: CASSSRQGAGETQYF. The complete variable domain, with remaining parts taken from reference TRBV5-1 and TRBJ2-5, reads KAGVTQTPRYLIKTRGQQVTLSCSPISGHRSVSWYQQTPGQGLQFLFEYFSETQRNKGNFPGRFSGRQFSNSRSEMNVSTLELGDSALYLCASSSRQGAGETQYFGPGTRLLVL.

The rearrangement links TRBV4-1 to TRBJ2-1; TRBD2 agrees at 9 bases. The CDR3 runs to 17 residues. V was clipped by 2 bases and J by 1 base; unmatched bases: 6. Per germline, CDR1 MGHRA and CDR2 YSYEKL. CDR3 coding DNA: TGCGCCAGCAGCCAATGGGTGAGCGGGAGGTCCTACAATGAGCAGTTCTTC. It is translated as CASSQWVSGRSYNEQFF.

This clone was counted a single time. V usage is TRBV27 and J usage is TRBJ2-7; D gene uncertain. Trimming stripped 2 bases from V and 2 bases from J, with 7 bases between. Germline-derived CDR1 and CDR2 are MNHEY and SMNVEV (reference sequence). The CDR3 consists of 13 residues. The CDR3 region has the DNA TGTGCCAGCAGTTTAGGGCAGACCTACGAGCAGTACTTC. Its translation: CASSLGQTYEQYF.

This chain joins TRBV4-2 and TRBJ2-2; 9 positions match TRBD1. V was pared by 0 bases and J by 5 bases, with 1 base of the junction left unmatched. This CDR3 has 15 residues. In germline, CDR1 is LGHNA, CDR2 YNFKEQ. CDR3 nucleotide sequence: TGTGCCAGCAGCCAAGAGGGACAGGGTACCGGGGAGCTGTTTTTT. It yields the protein CASSQEGQGTGELFF.

Only a few counts were recorded for this clone. The rearrangement links TRBV11-3 to TRBJ2-7; 7 nucleotides align to TRBD1. CDR1 and CDR2 (germline): SGHNT, YENEEA. The CDR3 runs to 14 residues. J gave up 5 bases and V 1 base, and 5 bases lay outside the gene matches. The DNA of the CDR3 is TGTGCCAGCAGCTTAGCCCTCGGGACAGACGAGCAGTACTTC. Amino acid sequence: CASSLALGTDEQYF.

The chain employs TRBV21-1 and TRBJ2-6; the D call TRBD1 from the table was never checked on the DNA. TRBV21-1 is described as a pseudogene. This CDR3 contains 20 residues. The CDR3 sequence: CASINAGQGLSNSGANVLTF. As DNA, the CDR3 is TGTGCCAGCATCAACGCCGGACAGGGGCTTTCAAACTCTGGGGCCAACGTCCTGACTTTC.

In its sample, this clone was seen a few times. The rearrangement joins TRBV5-1 to TRBJ2-1, with 11 bases lining up with TRBD1. V lost 4 bases and J lost 10; bases outside the gene matches: 13. Germline V gives CDR1 SGHRS, CDR2 YFSETQ. The CDR3 is made up of 16 amino acids. CDR3 residues: CASSPFLGQGEKEQFF. The CDR3 region has the DNA TGCGCCAGCAGCCCTTTTTTGGGACAGGGGGAGAAAGAGCAGTTCTTC.

This clone has a handful of counts. The rearrangement joins TRBV10-3 to TRBJ2-3; perhaps TRBD2 as D (5 bases). Trimming left V 4 bases short and J 4 bases short, with 9 bases between. This CDR3 is 13 amino acids long. Germline V gene sequence: CDR1 ENHRY, CDR2 SYGVKD. CDR3 amino acids: CAISGGWADTQYF. The CDR3 nucleotides read TGTGCCATCAGTGGAGGGTGGGCAGATACGCAGTATTTT.

This clone showed up just a few times. The gene calls are TRBV4-1 and TRBJ1-5; D possibly corresponds to TRBD1 (6 bases). The CDR3 is 15 amino acids. V was clipped by 3 bases and J by 4 bases, with 13 bases between them. Germline values: CDR1 MGHRA, CDR2 YSYEKL. The CDR3, as DNA: TGCGCCAGCAGCCAGGGGACACAGGAAAATCAGCCCCAGCATTTT. Translating gives CASSQGTQENQPQHF.

CDR3 sequence (DNA): TGTGCCAGCAGTGTGGGGCAGGGGCATACCGGGGAGCTGTTTTTT. Encoded protein: CASSVGQGHTGELFF. The chain recombines TRBV6-1 with TRBJ2-2, with a tentative D call TRBD1 (6 bases). The CDR3 spans 15 residues. Germline CDR1 is MNHNS and CDR2 is SASEGT. V was trimmed by 4 bases and J by 5 bases, leaving 14 bases between them.

A few counts support this clone. The chain has TRBV28 and TRBJ1-5; a possible D gene is TRBD1 (5 bases). There are 13 residues in the CDR3. Germline CDR1 is MDHEN and CDR2 is SYDVKM. Trimming pared 11 bases from V and 1 base from J, leaving 12 bases between. Written as DNA, the CDR3 is TGTGCCCGCGGCGGGGCCAGCAATCAGCCCCAGCATTTT. Translation: CARGGASNQPQHF.

This clone was seen a handful of times. J is TRBJ1-5 and V is TRBV15; 12 positions agree with TRBD1. The junction had 7 bases not matched to a gene; V was cut back by 8 bases and J by 2 bases. Looked up from germline, CDR1 is LNHNV and CDR2 is YYDKDF (reference sequence). The CDR3 spans 16 residues. The CDR3 DNA sequence: TGTGCCACCCGGGACAGGGGGCCTCTTGGCAATCAGCCCCAGCATTTT. This sequence encodes CATRDRGPLGNQPQHF.

This chain uses TRBV9 with TRBJ1-2, with TRBD1 identical over 11 bases. V shed 0 bases and J 8 bases; nucleotides not matched to a gene: 9. Per the germline V gene, CDR1 is SGDLS and CDR2 is YYNGEE. This CDR3 contains 16 residues. CDR3 DNA: TGTGCCAGCAGCGTAGACCCCGGACAGGGGGCGCGCGGCTACACCTTC. It codes for CASSVDPGQGARGYTF.